The present T cell receptor beta chain was sequenced within a study of follicular helper T cells after annual influenza vaccination. The CDR3 runs 14 residues. Looked up from germline, CDR1 is SGHTA and CDR2 is FQGNSA. The V end was cut by 6 bases, the J end by 4 bases, with 15 bases between. Generated by immunoSEQ multiplex PCR, the TCRdb table keeps only in-frame clones and is missing some. The table includes about 11,000 clones, around 80% detected once. Sequences were derived from CXCR5- memory CD4+ T cells sorted from blood, sampled 6 weeks after influenza vaccination. This rearrangement joins TRBV7-2 to TRBJ1-2; a possible D gene is TRBD1 (5 bases). This sequence originates from an adult who received the influenza vaccine. The CDR3 loop reads CASSPGGSIYGYTF. The CDR3 coding sequence is TGTGCCAGCAGTCCGGGGGGAAGCATCTATGGCTACACCTTC.